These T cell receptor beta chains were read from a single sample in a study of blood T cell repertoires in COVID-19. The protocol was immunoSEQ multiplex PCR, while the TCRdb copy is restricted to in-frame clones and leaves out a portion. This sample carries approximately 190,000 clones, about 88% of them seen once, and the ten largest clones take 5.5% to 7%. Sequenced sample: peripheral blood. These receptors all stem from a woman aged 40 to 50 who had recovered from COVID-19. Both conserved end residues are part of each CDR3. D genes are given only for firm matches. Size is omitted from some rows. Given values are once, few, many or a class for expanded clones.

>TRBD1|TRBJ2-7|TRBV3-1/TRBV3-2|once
CASSPGQTYEQYF
TGTGCCAGCAGCCCGGGACAGACCTACGAGCAGTACTTC
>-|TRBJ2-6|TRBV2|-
CASSADSWGSGANVLTF
TGTGCCAGCAGCGCAGACAGTTGGGGCTCTGGGGCCAACGTCCTGACTTTC
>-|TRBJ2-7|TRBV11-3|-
CASSLVAYLITYEQYF
TGTGCCAGCAGCTTAGTCGCGTACCTCATTACCTACGAGCAGTACTTC
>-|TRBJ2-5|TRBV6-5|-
CASSRTGQETQYF
TGTGCCAGCAGTAGAACCGGTCAAGAGACCCAGTACTTC
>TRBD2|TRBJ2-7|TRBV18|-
CASSPGLAVLYEQYF
TGTGCCAGCTCACCGGGACTAGCGGTCCTGTACGAGCAGTACTTC
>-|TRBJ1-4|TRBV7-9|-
CASSLDFPEKLFF
TGTGCCAGCAGCTTGGACTTCCCGGAAAAACTGTTTTTT
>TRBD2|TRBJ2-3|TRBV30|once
CAWRVLGLAGSDTQYF
TGTGCCTGGAGGGTCCTCGGACTAGCGGGATCAGATACGCAGTATTTT
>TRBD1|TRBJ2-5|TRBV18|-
CASSHPGTGDSETQYF
TGTGCCAGCTCACATCCCGGGACAGGGGACTCAGAGACCCAGTACTTC
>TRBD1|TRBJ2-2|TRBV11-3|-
CASSPSGTGIGDSGELFF
TGTGCCAGCAGCCCATCAGGGACAGGGATCGGTGATTCCGGGGAGCTGTTTTTT
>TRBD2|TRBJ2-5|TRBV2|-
CASSEVGLAGGETQYF
TGTGCCAGCAGTGAAGTAGGACTAGCGGGGGGAGAGACCCAGTACTTC
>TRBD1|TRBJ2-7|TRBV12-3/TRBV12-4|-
CASSPTGSYEQYF
TGTGCCAGCAGCCCGACAGGGTCCTACGAGCAGTACTTC
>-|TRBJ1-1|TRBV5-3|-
CARSLVRFEAFF
TGTGCCAGAAGCTTGGTACGGTTTGAAGCTTTCTTT
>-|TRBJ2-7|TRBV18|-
CASSPGLAYEQYF
TGTGCCAGCTCACCCGGCCTAGCCTACGAGCAGTACTTC
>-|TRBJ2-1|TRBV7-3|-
CASSSTRSSYNEQFF
TGTGCCAGCAGCTCCACTAGGAGCTCCTACAATGAGCAGTTCTTC
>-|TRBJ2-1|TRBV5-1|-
CASSPRTGINEQFF
TGCGCCAGCAGCCCCCGGACGGGAATCAATGAGCAGTTCTTC
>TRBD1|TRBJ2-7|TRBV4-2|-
CASSQEGQGGYEQYF
TGTGCCAGCAGCCAAGAGGGACAGGGGGGGTACGAGCAGTACTTC
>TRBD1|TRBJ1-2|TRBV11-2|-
CASSEGQGASGYTF
TGTGCCAGCAGCGAGGGACAGGGGGCAAGTGGCTACACCTTC
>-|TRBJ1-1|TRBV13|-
CASSLSLGAGVSEAFF
TGTGCCAGCAGCTTATCGTTGGGGGCAGGCGTAAGTGAAGCTTTCTTT
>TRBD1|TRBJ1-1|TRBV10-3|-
CATTGGMAEAFF
TGTGCCACGACAGGGGGGATGGCTGAAGCTTTCTTT
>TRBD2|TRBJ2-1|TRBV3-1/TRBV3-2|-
CASSQGPLGAGGDEQFF
TGTGCCAGCAGCCAAGGGCCGCTCGGAGCGGGGGGCGATGAGCAGTTCTTC
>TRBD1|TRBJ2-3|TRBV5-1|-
CASSWTGGASDTQYF
TGCGCCAGCAGCTGGACAGGGGGCGCATCGGATACGCAGTATTTT
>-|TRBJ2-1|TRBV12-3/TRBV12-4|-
CASSLDIRNEQFF
TGTGCCAGCAGTTTAGACATCCGAAATGAGCAGTTCTTC
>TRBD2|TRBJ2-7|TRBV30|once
CAWSVTLAGVSEQYF
TGTGCCTGGAGTGTAACACTAGCGGGAGTCAGCGAGCAGTACTTC
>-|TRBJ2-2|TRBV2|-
CASRPDRSGELFF
TGTGCCAGCAGACCCGACAGGTCCGGGGAGCTGTTTTTT
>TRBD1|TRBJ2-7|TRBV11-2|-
CASSFRDRAYEQYF
TGTGCCAGCAGCTTCCGGGACAGGGCCTACGAGCAGTACTTC
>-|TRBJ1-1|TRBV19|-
CASRTTGRGGPEVAFF
TGTGCCAGTCGAACTACAGGGAGAGGGGGTCCTGAGGTAGCTTTCTTT
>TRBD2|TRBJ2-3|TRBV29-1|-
CSLSRLAGEQDTQYF
TGCAGCCTCTCCCGACTAGCGGGAGAACAAGATACGCAGTATTTT
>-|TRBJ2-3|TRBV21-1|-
CASSRTSWTSGGGDTQYF
TGTGCCAGCAGCCGTACGTCCTGGACTAGCGGGGGGGGAGATACGCAGTATTTT
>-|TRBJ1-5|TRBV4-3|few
CASSLSDSQGPQHF
TGCGCCAGCAGCCTATCGGACAGCCAAGGGCCCCAGCATTTT
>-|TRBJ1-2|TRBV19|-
CASSITSESRYGYTF
TGTGCCAGTAGTATCACATCAGAATCGAGGTATGGCTACACCTTC
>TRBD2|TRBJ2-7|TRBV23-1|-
CATIQGTSGRAAAAEQYF
TGCGCCACCATTCAAGGGACTAGCGGGAGGGCCGCGGCGGCCGAGCAGTACTTC
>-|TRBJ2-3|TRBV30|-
CAWSVLGPPDTQYF
TGTGCCTGGAGTGTACTAGGCCCCCCAGATACGCAGTATTTT
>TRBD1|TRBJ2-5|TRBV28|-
CASSYRDSVETQYF
TGTGCCAGCAGTTACCGGGACAGCGTGGAGACCCAGTACTTC
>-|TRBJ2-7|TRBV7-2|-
CASSGGSSGAYEQYF
TGTGCCAGCAGCGGGGGCTCTAGCGGAGCCTACGAGCAGTACTTC
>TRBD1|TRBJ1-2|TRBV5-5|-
CASSSLTGGDGYTF
TGTGCCAGCAGCAGTCTTACAGGGGGGGATGGCTACACCTTC
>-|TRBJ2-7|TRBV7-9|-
CASSPGAYEQYF
TGTGCCAGCAGCCCAGGGGCCTACGAGCAGTACTTC
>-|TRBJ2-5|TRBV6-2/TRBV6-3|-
CASSTPRRGLETQYF
TGTGCCAGCAGTACACCACGGAGAGGATTAGAGACCCAGTACTTC
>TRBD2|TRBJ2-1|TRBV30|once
CAWSEGTSGTIEQFF
TGTGCCTGGAGTGAGGGGACTAGCGGGACGATTGAGCAGTTCTTC
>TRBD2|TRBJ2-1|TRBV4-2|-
CASSRAAGTSAYNEQFF
TGTGCCAGCAGCCGAGCCGCCGGGACTAGCGCTTACAATGAGCAGTTCTTC
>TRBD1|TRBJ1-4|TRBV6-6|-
CASSGQGTNEKLFF
TGTGCCAGCAGTGGACAGGGGACTAATGAAAAACTGTTTTTT
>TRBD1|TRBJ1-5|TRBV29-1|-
CSVSQGRQPQHF
TGCAGCGTTTCACAGGGGAGGCAGCCCCAGCATTTT
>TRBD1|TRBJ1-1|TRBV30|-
CAWKDRASLRDTEAFF
TGTGCCTGGAAGGACAGGGCCTCCCTGCGAGACACTGAAGCTTTCTTT
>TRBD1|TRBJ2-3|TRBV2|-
CASSDTGTGVVTQYF
TGTGCCAGCAGCGATACCGGGACAGGGGTAGTTACGCAGTATTTT
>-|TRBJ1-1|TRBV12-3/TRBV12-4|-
CASSLMGATEAFF
TGTGCCAGCAGTTTAATGGGGGCCACTGAAGCTTTCTTT
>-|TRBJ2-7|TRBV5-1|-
CASSLGRVDSYEQYF
TGCGCCAGCAGCTTGGGGCGGGTAGACTCCTACGAGCAGTACTTC
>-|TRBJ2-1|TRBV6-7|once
CASSRPGTHNEQFF
TGTGCCAGCAGTCGGCCCGGGACTCACAATGAGCAGTTCTTC
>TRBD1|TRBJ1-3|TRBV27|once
CASSLTGGSNTIYF
TGTGCCAGCAGTTTGACAGGGGGCTCGAACACCATATATTTT
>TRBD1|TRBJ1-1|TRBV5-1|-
CASSSDRGMNTEAFF
TGCGCCAGCAGCTCGGACAGGGGTATGAACACTGAAGCTTTCTTT
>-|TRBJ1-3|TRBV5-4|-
CASSIGLAGVGNTIYF
TGTGCCAGCAGCATCGGCCTGGCAGGGGTAGGAAACACCATATATTTT
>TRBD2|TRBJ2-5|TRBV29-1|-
CSAGTTQETQYF
TGCAGCGCCGGGACTACCCAAGAGACCCAGTACTTC
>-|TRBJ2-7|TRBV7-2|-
CASNFPSSSYEQYF
TGTGCCAGCAATTTTCCTAGCAGCTCCTACGAGCAGTACTTC
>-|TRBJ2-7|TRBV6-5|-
CASNGETYEQYF
TGTGCCAGCAACGGGGAGACCTACGAGCAGTACTTC
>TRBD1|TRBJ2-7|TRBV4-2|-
CASSQDRGTGDDEQYF
TGTGCCAGCAGCCAAGATCGAGGGACAGGGGATGACGAGCAGTACTTC
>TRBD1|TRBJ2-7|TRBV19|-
CASSITGQGSYEQYF
TGTGCCAGTAGTATTACGGGACAGGGTAGCTACGAGCAGTACTTC